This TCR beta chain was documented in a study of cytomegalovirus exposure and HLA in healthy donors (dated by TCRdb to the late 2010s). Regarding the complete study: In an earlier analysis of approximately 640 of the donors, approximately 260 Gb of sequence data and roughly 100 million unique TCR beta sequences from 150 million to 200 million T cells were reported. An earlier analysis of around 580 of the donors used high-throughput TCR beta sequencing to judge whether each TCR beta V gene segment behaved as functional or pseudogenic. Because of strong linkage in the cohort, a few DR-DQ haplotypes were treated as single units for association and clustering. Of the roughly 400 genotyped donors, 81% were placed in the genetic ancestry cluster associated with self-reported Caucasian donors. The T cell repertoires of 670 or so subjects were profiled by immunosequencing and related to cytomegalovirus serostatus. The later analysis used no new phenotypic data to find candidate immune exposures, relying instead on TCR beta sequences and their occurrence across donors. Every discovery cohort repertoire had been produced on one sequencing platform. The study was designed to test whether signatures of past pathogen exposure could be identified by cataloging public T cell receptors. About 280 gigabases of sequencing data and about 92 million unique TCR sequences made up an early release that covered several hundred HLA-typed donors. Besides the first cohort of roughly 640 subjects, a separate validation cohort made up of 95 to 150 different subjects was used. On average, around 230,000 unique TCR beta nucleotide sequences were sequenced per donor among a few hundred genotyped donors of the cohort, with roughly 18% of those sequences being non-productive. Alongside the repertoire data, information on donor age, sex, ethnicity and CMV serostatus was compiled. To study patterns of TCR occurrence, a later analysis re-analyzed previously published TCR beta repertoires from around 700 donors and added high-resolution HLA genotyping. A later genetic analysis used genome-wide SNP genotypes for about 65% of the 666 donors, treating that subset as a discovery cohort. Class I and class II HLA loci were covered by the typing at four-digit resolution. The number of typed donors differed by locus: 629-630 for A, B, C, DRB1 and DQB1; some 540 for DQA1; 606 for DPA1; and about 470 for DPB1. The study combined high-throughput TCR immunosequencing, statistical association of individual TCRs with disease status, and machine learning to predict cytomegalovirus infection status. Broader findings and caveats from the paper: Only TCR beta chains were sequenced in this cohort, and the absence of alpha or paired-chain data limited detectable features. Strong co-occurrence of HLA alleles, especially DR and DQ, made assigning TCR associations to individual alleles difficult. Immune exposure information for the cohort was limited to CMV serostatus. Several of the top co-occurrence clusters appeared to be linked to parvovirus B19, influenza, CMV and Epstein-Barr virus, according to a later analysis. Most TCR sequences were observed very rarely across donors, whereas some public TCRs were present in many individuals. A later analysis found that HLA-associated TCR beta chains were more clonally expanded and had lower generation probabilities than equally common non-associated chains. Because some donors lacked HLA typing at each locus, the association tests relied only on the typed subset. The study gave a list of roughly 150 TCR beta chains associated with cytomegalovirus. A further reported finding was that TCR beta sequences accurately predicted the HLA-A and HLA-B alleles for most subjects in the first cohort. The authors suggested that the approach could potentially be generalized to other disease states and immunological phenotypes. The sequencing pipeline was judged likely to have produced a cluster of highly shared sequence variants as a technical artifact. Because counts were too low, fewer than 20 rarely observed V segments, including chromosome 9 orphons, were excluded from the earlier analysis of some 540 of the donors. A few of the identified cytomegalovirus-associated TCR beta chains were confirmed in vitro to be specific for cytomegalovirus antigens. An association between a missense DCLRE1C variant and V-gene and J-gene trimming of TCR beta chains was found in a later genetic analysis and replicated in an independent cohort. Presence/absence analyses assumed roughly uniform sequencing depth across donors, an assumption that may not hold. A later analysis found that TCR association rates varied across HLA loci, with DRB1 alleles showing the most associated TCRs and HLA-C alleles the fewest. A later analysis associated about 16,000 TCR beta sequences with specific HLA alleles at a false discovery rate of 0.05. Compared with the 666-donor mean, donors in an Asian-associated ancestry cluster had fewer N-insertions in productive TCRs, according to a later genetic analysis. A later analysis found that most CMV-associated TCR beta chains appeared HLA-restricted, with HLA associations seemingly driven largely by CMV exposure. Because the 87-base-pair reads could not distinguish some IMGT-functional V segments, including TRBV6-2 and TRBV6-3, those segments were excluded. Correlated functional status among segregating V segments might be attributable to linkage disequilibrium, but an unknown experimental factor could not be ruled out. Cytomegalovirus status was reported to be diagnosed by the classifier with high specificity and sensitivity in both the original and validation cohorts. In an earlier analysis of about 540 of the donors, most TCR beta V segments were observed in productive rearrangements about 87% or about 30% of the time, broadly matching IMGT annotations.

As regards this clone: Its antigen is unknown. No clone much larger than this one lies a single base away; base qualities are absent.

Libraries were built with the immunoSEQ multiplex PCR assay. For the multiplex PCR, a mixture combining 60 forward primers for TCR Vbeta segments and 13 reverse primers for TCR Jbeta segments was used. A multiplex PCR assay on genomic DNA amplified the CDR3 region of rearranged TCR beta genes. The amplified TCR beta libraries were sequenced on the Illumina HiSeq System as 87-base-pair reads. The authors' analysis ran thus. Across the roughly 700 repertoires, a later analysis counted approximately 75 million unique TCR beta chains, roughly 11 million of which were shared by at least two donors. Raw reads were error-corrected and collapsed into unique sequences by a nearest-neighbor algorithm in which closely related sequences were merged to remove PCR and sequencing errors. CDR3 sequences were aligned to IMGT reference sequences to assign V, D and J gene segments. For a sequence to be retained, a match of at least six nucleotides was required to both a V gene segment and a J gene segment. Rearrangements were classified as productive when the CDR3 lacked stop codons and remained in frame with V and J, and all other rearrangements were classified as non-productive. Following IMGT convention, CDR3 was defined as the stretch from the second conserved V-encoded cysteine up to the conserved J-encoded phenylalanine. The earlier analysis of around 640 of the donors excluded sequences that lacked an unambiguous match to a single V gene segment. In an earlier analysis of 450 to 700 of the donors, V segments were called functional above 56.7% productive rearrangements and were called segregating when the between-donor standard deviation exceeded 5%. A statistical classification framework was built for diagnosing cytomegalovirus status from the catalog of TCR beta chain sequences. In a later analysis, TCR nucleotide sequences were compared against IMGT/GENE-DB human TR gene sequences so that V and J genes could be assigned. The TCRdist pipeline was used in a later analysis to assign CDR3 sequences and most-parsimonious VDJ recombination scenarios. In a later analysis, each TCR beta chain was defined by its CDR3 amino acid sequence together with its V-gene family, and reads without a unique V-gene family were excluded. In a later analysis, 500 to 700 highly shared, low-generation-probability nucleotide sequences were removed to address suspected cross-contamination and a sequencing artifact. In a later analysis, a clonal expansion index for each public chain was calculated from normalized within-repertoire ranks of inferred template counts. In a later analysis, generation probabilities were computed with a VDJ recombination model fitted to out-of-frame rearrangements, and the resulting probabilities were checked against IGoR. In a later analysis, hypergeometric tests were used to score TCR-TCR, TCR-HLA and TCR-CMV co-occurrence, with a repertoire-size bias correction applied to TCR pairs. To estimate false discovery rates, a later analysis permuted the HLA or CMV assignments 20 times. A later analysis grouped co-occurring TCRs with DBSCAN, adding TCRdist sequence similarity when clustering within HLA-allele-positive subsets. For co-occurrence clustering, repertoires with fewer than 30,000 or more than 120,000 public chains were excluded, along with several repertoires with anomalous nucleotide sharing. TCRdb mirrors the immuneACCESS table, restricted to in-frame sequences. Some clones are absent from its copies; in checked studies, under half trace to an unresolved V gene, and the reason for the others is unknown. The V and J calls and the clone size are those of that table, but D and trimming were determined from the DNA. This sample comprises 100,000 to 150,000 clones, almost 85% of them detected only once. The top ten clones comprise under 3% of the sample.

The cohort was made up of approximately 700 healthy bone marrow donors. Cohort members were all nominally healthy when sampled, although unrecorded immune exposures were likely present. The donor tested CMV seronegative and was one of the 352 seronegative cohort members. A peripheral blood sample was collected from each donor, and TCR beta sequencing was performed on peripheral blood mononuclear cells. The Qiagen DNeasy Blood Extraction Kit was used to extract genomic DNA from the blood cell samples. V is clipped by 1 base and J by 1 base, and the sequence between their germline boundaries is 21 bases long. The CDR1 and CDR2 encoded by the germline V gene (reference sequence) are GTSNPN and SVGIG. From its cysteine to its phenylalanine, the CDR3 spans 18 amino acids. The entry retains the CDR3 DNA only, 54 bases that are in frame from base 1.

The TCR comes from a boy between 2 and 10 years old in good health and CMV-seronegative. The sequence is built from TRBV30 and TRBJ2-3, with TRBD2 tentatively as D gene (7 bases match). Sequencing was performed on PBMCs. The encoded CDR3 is CAWSARLGGRFRTDTQYF. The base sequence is TGTGCCTGGAGTGCTCGCCTCGGGGGGCGGTTTCGCACAGATACGCAGTATTTT.